Below are 26 T cell receptor beta chains sequenced from a single sample in a study of technical replicates of blood from several donors. The repertoire was sequenced with immunoSEQ multiplex PCR; TCRdb's copy has only in-frame clones and lacks some. The top ten hold roughly 0.35% of the sample, which has tens of thousands of clones, about 95% seen once. Sequenced sample: T cells isolated from PBMCs. These TCRs come from a human donor in good health.

The gene calls are TRBV27 and TRBJ2-1; 9 nucleotides agree with TRBD2. V gave up 2 bases and J gave up 9 bases; unmatched junction bases: 8. This CDR3 region has 15 residues. Germline V gene data show CDR1 as MNHEY and CDR2 as SMNVEV (reference sequence). This CDR3 is CASSLAGGPLGEQFF. The DNA of the CDR3 is TGTGCCAGCAGTTTAGCGGGAGGGCCTTTGGGTGAGCAGTTCTTC.

The V gene is TRBV7-6, the J gene TRBJ2-7; 11 bases line up with TRBD1. CDR1 is SGHVS, CDR2 FNYEAQ, per germline. V trimming: 5 bases; J trimming: 0 bases; junction bases outside the gene matches: 3. The CDR3 contains 15 residues. CDR3 sequence reads: CASSLGTGGSYEQYF. CDR3 bases: TGTGCCAGCAGCCTCGGGACAGGGGGCTCCTACGAGCAGTACTTC.

The gene calls are TRBV30 and TRBJ2-2; D is undetermined. Trimming pared 5 bases from V and 4 bases from J, leaving 5 bases between. The CDR3 covers 11 residues. CDR1 is GTSNPN, CDR2 SVGIG, per germline (reference sequence). The CDR3 DNA reads TGTGCCTGGTTAGTCACCGGGGAGCTGTTTTTT. This codes for CAWLVTGELFF.

The chain's CDR3 is CASSLMSGSTYNEQFF. The CDR3 DNA reads as TGTGCCAGCAGCTTAATGAGCGGGAGCACCTACAATGAGCAGTTCTTC. V usage is TRBV7-3 and J usage is TRBJ2-1; 8 nucleotides line up with TRBD2. V lost 1 base to trimming and J lost 2 bases; unmatched junction nucleotides: 4. CDR1 is SGHTA, CDR2 FQGTGA, per germline. The CDR3 covers 16 residues.

This rearrangement joins TRBV19 to TRBJ2-3; the D gene is possibly TRBD1 (7 bases). The CDR3 sequence is 12 residues long. Germline CDR1 and CDR2: LNHDA and SQIVND (reference sequence). The V and J ends lost 7 bases and 6 bases respectively, with 11 bases between them. The chain's CDR3 is CASKGGGDTQYF. The CDR3, as DNA: TGTGCCAGTAAAGGAGGGGGCGATACGCAGTATTTT.

This sequence joins TRBV18 and TRBJ1-1; D uncertain. CDR1 is KGHSH, CDR2 LQKENI, per germline. CDR3 length: 13 amino acids. V lost 0 bases to trimming and J lost 3 bases, with 5 bases between them. The CDR3 sequence: CASSPPRDTEAFF. CDR3 sequence (DNA): TGTGCCAGCTCACCACCGAGGGACACTGAAGCTTTCTTT.

The genes are TRBV7-9 and TRBJ2-1; a possible D gene is TRBD2 (5 bases). Germline values: CDR1 SEHNR, CDR2 FQNEAQ (reference sequence). CDR3 length: 13 residues. Trimming pared 5 bases from V and 1 base from J, leaving 6 bases between. CDR3 DNA: TGTGCCAGCAGCCCGGGGTCCTACAATGAGCAGTTCTTC. It is translated as CASSPGSYNEQFF.

The chain combines TRBV29-1 with TRBJ1-1; 8 bases are shared with TRBD1. The germline CDR1 and CDR2 sequences are SQVTM and ANQGSEA. This CDR3 region has 19 residues. The V segment lost 2 bases and the J segment 3 bases; nucleotides outside the gene matches: 20. CDR3 sequence reads: CSVEPPGTGPLRGDTEAFF. The CDR3, as DNA: TGCAGCGTTGAACCCCCCGGGACAGGCCCGTTAAGAGGGGACACTGAAGCTTTCTTT.

This rearrangement joins TRBV9 to TRBJ2-7, with TRBD2 matching 8 bases. The trim removed 3 bases at V and 2 bases at J, leaving 4 bases unmatched. The CDR3 is 14 amino acids. Germline V gives CDR1 SGDLS, CDR2 YYNGEE. DNA of the CDR3: TGTGCCAGCAGCGGGGGACTAGGACCCTACGAGCAGTACTTC. This codes for CASSGGLGPYEQYF.

The J gene is TRBJ1-2, the V gene TRBV25-1; D remains unclear. Per the germline V gene, CDR1 is MGHDK and CDR2 is SYGVNS. The CDR3 covers 12 residues. V was cut by 5 bases and J by 8 bases, with 12 bases left in between. As DNA, the CDR3 is TGTGCCAGCAGTTTTACGACGGGGGGCTACACCTTC. It is translated as CASSFTTGGYTF.

V gene TRBV18 combines with J gene TRBJ2-7; 7 bases map to TRBD1. V lost 0 bases, J lost 3 bases, and 5 bases stayed unmatched. The germline gives CDR1 KGHSH, CDR2 LQKENI. CDR3 size: 15 residues. The CDR3 bases are TGTGCCAGCTCACCACCATCGGGACAGCTCTACGAGCAGTACTTC. It specifies CASSPPSGQLYEQYF.

This chain uses TRBV7-8 with TRBJ2-2; TRBD1 aligns across 7 bases. V was pared by 5 bases and J by 4 bases, with 4 bases of the junction left unmatched. The CDR3 runs to 14 residues. Germline V gives CDR1 SGHVS, CDR2 FQNEAQ. CDR3 DNA sequence: TGTGCCAGCAGCAGACAGGGTGGCACCGGGGAGCTGTTTTTT. Its protein product is CASSRQGGTGELFF. The whole variable domain, remainder taken from reference TRBV7-8 and TRBJ2-2, is GAGVSQSPRYKVAKRGQDVALRCDPISGHVSLFWYQQALGQGPEFLTYFQNEAQLDKSGLPSDRFFAERPEGSVSTLKIQRTQQEDSAVYLCASSRQGGTGELFFGEGSRLTVL.

The chain links TRBV5-6 to TRBJ2-5; 10 positions match TRBD2. Losses at the gene ends were 3 bases for V and 2 bases for J; bases not matched to a gene: 7. Per germline, CDR1 SGHDT and CDR2 YYEEEE. The CDR3 spans 16 residues. The DNA for the CDR3 is TGTGCCAGCAGCTCTATGGGGACTAGCGAACAAGAGACCCAGTACTTC. Its protein is CASSSMGTSEQETQYF. The whole variable domain, remainder taken from reference TRBV5-6 and TRBJ2-5, is DAGVTQSPTHLIKTRGQQVTLRCSPKSGHDTVSWYQQALGQGPQFIFQYYEEEERQRGNFPDRFSGHQFPNYSSELNVNALLLGDSALYLCASSSMGTSEQETQYFGPGTRLLVL.

The chain uses TRBV27 and TRBJ1-2, with D maybe TRBD1 (6 bases). This CDR3 is 13 amino acids long. CDR1 is MNHEY, CDR2 SMNVEV, per germline (reference sequence). The V gene lost 3 bases and the J gene lost 8 bases, with 13 bases spanning the gap. CDR3: CASSFAGAVGYTF. As DNA, the CDR3 is TGTGCCAGCAGTTTCGCAGGGGCGGTGGGCTACACCTTC.

The rearrangement links TRBV27 to TRBJ2-1; D possibly corresponds to TRBD2 (7 bases). CDR1 and CDR2 (germline): MNHEY, SMNVEV (reference sequence). Trimming removed 4 bases at V and 2 bases at J, with 18 bases between. This CDR3 region has 17 residues. The CDR3 loop reads CASSSYLGGDTYNEQFF. The DNA for the CDR3 is TGTGCCAGCAGTTCCTACCTAGGGGGGGACACCTACAATGAGCAGTTCTTC.

The CDR3 bases are TGCGCCAGCAGCCAACCGGGACTAGAATCTGATACGCAGTATTTT. Its translation is CASSQPGLESDTQYF. V usage is TRBV4-1 and J usage is TRBJ2-3, with 8 nucleotides matching TRBD2. After removal of 2 bases from V and 6 bases from J, the junction contained 7 bases not matched to a gene. The germline CDR1 and CDR2 sequences are MGHRA and YSYEKL. The CDR3 is 15 residues long.

The chain uses TRBV7-9 and TRBJ2-5, with D possibly TRBD1 on 6 matching bases. Trimming left V 5 bases short and J 4 bases short, with 14 bases between. The CDR3 has 14 amino acids. Looked up from germline, CDR1 is SEHNR and CDR2 is FQNEAQ (reference sequence). CDR3 coding DNA: TGTGCCAGCAGCGGGTCAGGGGACGCAGAGACCCAGTACTTC. It yields the protein CASSGSGDAETQYF.

Written as DNA, the CDR3 is TGTGCCAGCAGCTCCAGGACAGGGGGAAATGAAAAACTGTTTTTT. It specifies CASSSRTGGNEKLFF. The chain carries TRBV7-9 and TRBJ1-4, with 10 bases lining up with TRBD1. The trim removed 4 bases at V and 5 bases at J, leaving 4 bases unmatched. CDR1 and CDR2 from the germline V gene are SEHNR and FQNEAQ (reference sequence). The CDR3 contains 15 residues.

CDR3 region: CASSLGLADTEAFF. The CDR3 region has the DNA TGTGCCAGCAGCCTGGGGCTCGCGGACACTGAAGCTTTCTTT. The chain employs TRBV28 and TRBJ1-1; possible D gene TRBD1, 5 bases. The germline gives CDR1 MDHEN, CDR2 SYDVKM. V lost 6 bases, J lost 3 bases, and 14 bases lay in between. This CDR3 has 14 amino acids.

V usage is TRBV14 and J usage is TRBJ2-7, with D maybe TRBD2 (6 bases). Germline assignment: CDR1 SGHDN and CDR2 FVKESK. The CDR3 is made up of 14 amino acids. Trimming removed 0 bases from V and 2 bases from J, with 8 bases in between. CDR3 in amino acids: CASSQDAGTYEQYF. CDR3 in DNA: TGTGCCAGCAGCCAAGACGCGGGGACCTACGAGCAGTACTTC.

In DNA form, the CDR3 reads TGCGCCAGCAGTGATTTCGAAGCTTATGGCTACACCTTC. This gives the protein CASSDFEAYGYTF. V and J are TRBV10-1 and TRBJ1-2; no clear D. Deletions cut 3 bases from V and 5 bases from J, with 10 bases between. The CDR3 is 13 amino acids. The germline V gene encodes CDR1 WNHNN and CDR2 SYGVQD (reference sequence).

This clone was seen only once. V gene TRBV7-9 combines with J gene TRBJ2-2; D might be TRBD2 (6 bases). The germline gives CDR1 SEHNR, CDR2 FQNEAQ (reference sequence). CDR3 length: 14 residues. Trimming cost V 2 bases and J 7 bases, with 11 bases left between them. The CDR3 DNA reads TGTGCCAGCAGCTTACGCGGGGAGATCGGGGAGCTGTTTTTT. Translated, it gives CASSLRGEIGELFF.

This clone was observed once. The chain recombines TRBV9 with TRBJ2-1, with D perhaps matching TRBD2 (5 bases). Trimming shortened V by 10 bases and J by 4 bases, and 15 bases separated the two germline ends. The length of the CDR3 is 13 residues. CDR1 SGDLS and CDR2 YYNGEE come from the germline V gene. CDR3 region: CARGVERYNEQFF. CDR3 DNA: TGTGCCCGCGGCGTTGAGCGGTACAATGAGCAGTTCTTC.

CDR3 DNA: TGTGCCTGGGCCCGTTTGAGGACAGGAAATCGCGACGAGCAGTACTTC. This gives the protein CAWARLRTGNRDEQYF. The chain uses TRBV30 and TRBJ2-7; 7 bases fit TRBD1. CDR1 and CDR2 from the germline V gene are GTSNPN and SVGIG (reference sequence). The CDR3 loop spans 16 amino acids. After removal of 5 bases from V and 5 bases from J, the junction contained 18 bases not matched to a gene.

The V call is TRBV2, the J call TRBJ2-3; maybe TRBD2 (5 bases). The CDR3 loop spans 11 amino acids. Germline V lookup: CDR1 SNHLY, CDR2 FYNNEI. The V and J ends lost 8 bases and 4 bases respectively, with 7 bases between them. The CDR3 is CASGSADTQYF. The CDR3 DNA reads TGTGCCAGCGGGAGCGCAGATACGCAGTATTTT.

The genes are TRBV7-8 and TRBJ1-4; D unclear. V was cut by 5 bases and J by 8 bases, with 9 bases left in between. The CDR3 consists of 12 residues. Germline-derived CDR1 and CDR2 are SGHVS and FQNEAQ. The CDR3 sequence: CASSPEGEKLFF. DNA for the CDR3: TGTGCCAGCAGCCCTGAGGGAGAAAAACTGTTTTTT.